A single sample gave rise to the 4 T cell receptor beta chains below, sequenced in a study of T cells in Graves' hyperthyroidism and ophthalmopathy. Using RNA transcripts as the source, TCR beta CDR3 regions were amplified. When the TCR CDR3 underwent first-round RT-PCR, the HTBI primer set was used. TCRdb re-called the multiplex PCR reads with MiXCR, one entry per CDR3 protein. The data show hundreds of thousands of distinct CDR3 sequences, roughly 25% seen once. Sequencing was done on a sample of blood. Receptors were obtained from a woman in her 30s with Graves' ophthalmopathy.

The CDR3 nucleotides are TGTGCCAGCGCCCCAGATCAGCCCCAGCATTTT. Its protein is CASAPDQPQHF. The V and J genes are TRBV27 and TRBJ1-5, with D uncertain. This CDR3 contains 11 residues. CDR1 is MNHEY and CDR2 is SMNVEV in the germline V gene (reference sequence). V lost 8 bases, J lost 5 bases, and 7 bases lay in between.

This clonotype was found a few times. The chain recombines TRBV6-1 with TRBJ2-2, with 8 bases that match TRBD1. Germline CDR1 MNHNS, CDR2 SASEGT. This CDR3 contains 19 residues. Trimming took 4 bases from V and 0 from J; bases not matched to a gene: 13. The CDR3 coding sequence is TGTGCCAGCAGTGGCCGGACAGGGACAACCCAATCGAACACCGGGGAGCTGTTTTTT. Its translation is CASSGRTGTTQSNTGELFF.

In its sample, this clonotype was seen many times. This chain joins TRBV28 and TRBJ1-5; 8 bases match TRBD1. Losses at the gene ends were 5 bases for V and 0 bases for J; bases not matched to a gene: 6. Looked up from germline, CDR1 is MDHEN and CDR2 is SYDVKM. CDR3 size: 16 residues. This CDR3 reads CASSPTGDYSNQPQHF. CDR3 in DNA: TGTGCCAGCAGTCCGACAGGGGATTATAGCAATCAGCCCCAGCATTTT.

This clonotype has a count of ten or more. The chain links TRBV20-1 to TRBJ2-7; D uncertain. V was trimmed by 3 bases and J by 5 bases, leaving 32 bases between them. The CDR3 runs 19 residues. Germline-derived CDR1 and CDR2 are DFQATT and SNEGSKA (reference sequence). The CDR3 protein is CSASGRIFGLGRPQDEQYF. The CDR3 DNA sequence: TGCAGTGCTAGTGGTAGGATCTTTGGTCTCGGCAGGCCCCAGGACGAGCAGTACTTC.